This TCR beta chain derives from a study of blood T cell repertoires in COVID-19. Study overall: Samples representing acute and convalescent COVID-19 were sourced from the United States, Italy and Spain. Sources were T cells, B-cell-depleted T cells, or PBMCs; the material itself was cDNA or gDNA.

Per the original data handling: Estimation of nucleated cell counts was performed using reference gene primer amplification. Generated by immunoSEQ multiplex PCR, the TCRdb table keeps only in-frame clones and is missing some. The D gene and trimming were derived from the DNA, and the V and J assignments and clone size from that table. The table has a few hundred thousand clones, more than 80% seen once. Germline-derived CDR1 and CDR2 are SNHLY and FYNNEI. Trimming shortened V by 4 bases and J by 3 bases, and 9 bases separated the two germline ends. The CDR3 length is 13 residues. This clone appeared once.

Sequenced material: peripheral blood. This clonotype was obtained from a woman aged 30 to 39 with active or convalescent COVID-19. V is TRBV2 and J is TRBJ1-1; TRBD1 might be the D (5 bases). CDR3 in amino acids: CASSVQGYTEAFF. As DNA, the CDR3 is TGTGCCAGCAGTGTCCAGGGATACACTGAAGCTTTCTTT.